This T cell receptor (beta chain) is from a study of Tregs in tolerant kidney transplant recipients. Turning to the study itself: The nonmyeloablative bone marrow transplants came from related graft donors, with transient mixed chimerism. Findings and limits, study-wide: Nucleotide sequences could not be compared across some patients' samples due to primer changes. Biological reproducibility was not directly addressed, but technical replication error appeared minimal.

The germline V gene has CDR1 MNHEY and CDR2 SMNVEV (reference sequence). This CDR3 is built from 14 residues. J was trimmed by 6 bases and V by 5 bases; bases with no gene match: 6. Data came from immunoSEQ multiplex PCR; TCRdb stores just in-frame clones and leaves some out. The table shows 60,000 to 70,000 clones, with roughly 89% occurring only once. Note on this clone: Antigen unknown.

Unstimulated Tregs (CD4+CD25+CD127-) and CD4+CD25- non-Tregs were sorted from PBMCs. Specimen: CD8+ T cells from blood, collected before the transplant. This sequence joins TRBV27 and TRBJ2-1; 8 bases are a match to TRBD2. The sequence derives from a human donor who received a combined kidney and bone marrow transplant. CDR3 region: CASSTGTRGNEQFF. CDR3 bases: TGTGCCAGCAGTACCGGGACTAGAGGCAATGAGCAGTTCTTC.